The 30 T cell receptor beta chains presented below share a single source sample, sequenced in a study of T cells after yellow fever vaccination. TCRdb re-called the 5' RACE reads through MiXCR, storing one row per CDR3 protein. The sample gives over 300,000 distinct CDR3 sequences, around 4% of which show up once; around a quarter is in the top ten. The sequenced sample was PBMCs, obtained on the day of the yellow fever booster vaccination. The receptor source for this set is a man between 18 and 35 years old who received the YFV17D yellow fever vaccine.

This clonotype was recorded many times. This chain connects TRBV7-8 to TRBJ2-5; 7 bases align to TRBD1. The CDR3 contains 14 residues. Germline CDR1 reads SGHVS; CDR2 reads FQNEAQ. V lost 1 base to trimming and J lost 1 base; unmatched junction nucleotides: 0. The CDR3 DNA reads as TGTGCCAGCAGCTTAGACAGGGGCCAAGAGACCCAGTACTTC. This sequence encodes CASSLDRGQETQYF. Variable domain in full (rest from reference TRBV7-8 and TRBJ2-5): GAGVSQSPRYKVAKRGQDVALRCDPISGHVSLFWYQQALGQGPEFLTYFQNEAQLDKSGLPSDRFFAERPEGSVSTLKIQRTQQEDSAVYLCASSLDRGQETQYFGPGTRLLVL.

This chain joins TRBV23-1 and TRBJ1-5, with a tentative D call TRBD1 (6 bases). TRBV23-1 is filed as an ORF, its function uncertain. The CDR3 extends over 15 amino acids. The V gene lost 1 base and the J gene lost 3 bases, with 10 bases spanning the gap. The CDR3 protein is CASSQYQGNNQPQHF. CDR3 sequence (DNA): TGCGCCAGCAGTCAATATCAGGGGAACAATCAGCCCCAGCATTTT.

At least ten counts were recorded for this clonotype. The genes are TRBV4-2 and TRBJ2-1, with a possible D match to TRBD1 (7 bases). This CDR3 region has 15 residues. V gave up 0 bases and J gave up 7 bases, with 13 bases separating them. Germline-derived CDR1 and CDR2 are LGHNA and YNFKEQ. The CDR3 DNA reads as TGTGCCAGCAGCCAAGATCCCGCAGGGGGGAATGAGCAGTTCTTC. Translating gives CASSQDPAGGNEQFF.

This rearrangement joins TRBV10-3 to TRBJ2-7, with D maybe TRBD1 (5 bases). Germline V lookup: CDR1 ENHRY, CDR2 SYGVKD. The CDR3 loop spans 17 amino acids. V lost 4 bases, J lost 3 bases, and 22 bases lay in between. The CDR3 loop reads CAISGGTEGHKFYEQYF. The CDR3 region has the DNA TGTGCCATCAGTGGCGGTACTGAAGGACACAAATTCTACGAGCAGTACTTC.

V usage is TRBV6-4 and J usage is TRBJ2-1; the D gene could be TRBD1 or TRBD2 (5 bases each). This CDR3 is built from 14 residues. Germline-derived CDR1 and CDR2 are MRHNA and SNTAGT. The V and J ends lost 6 bases and 9 bases respectively, with 18 bases between them. This CDR3 reads CASSLSWGTVEQFF. The CDR3 coding sequence is TGTGCCAGCAGCCTGAGTTGGGGGACCGTTGAGCAGTTCTTC.

This clonotype was counted many times. The chain has TRBV9 and TRBJ2-3; the match to TRBD1 covers 7 bases. The V gene's germline CDR1 is SGDLS and CDR2 YYNGEE. CDR3 length equals 15 residues. V shed 0 bases, J shed 4 bases, and the junction held 5 bases outside the gene matches. CDR3 sequence reads: CASSVDGTVPDTQYF. CDR3 DNA sequence: TGTGCCAGCAGCGTAGATGGGACAGTTCCAGATACGCAGTATTTT.

This clonotype occurred a few times. V gene TRBV24-1 combines with J gene TRBJ2-7, with a possible D match to TRBD1 (6 bases). Trimming pared 8 bases from V and 0 bases from J, leaving 19 bases between. The length of the CDR3 is 16 residues. CDR1 is KGHDR, CDR2 SFDVKD, per germline. The CDR3 bases are TGTGCCACCATCTGTAGGCAGGGGCATTACTCCTACGAGCAGTACGTC. This codes for CATICRQGHYSYEQYV.

The chain uses TRBV6-1 and TRBJ1-2; D might be TRBD1 (5 bases). CDR3 length: 14 amino acids. Looked up from germline, CDR1 is MNHNS and CDR2 is SASEGT. V dropped 1 base and J dropped 4 bases, with 10 bases sitting between them. The DNA of the CDR3 is TGTGCCAGCAGTGAAGAGTTAGGGGCCTATGGCTACACCTTC. Amino acid sequence: CASSEELGAYGYTF.

This clonotype was picked up many times. V and J are TRBV28 and TRBJ2-1; TRBD2 matches at 12 bases. Unmatched junction bases numbered 6, after V lost 5 bases and J lost 7 bases. Germline V gene data show CDR1 as MDHEN and CDR2 as SYDVKM. CDR3 size: 15 residues. The chain's CDR3 is CASSASGGAGNEQFF. The CDR3 DNA reads as TGTGCCAGCAGTGCTAGCGGGGGGGCTGGGAATGAGCAGTTCTTC. The full variable domain, rest sourced from reference TRBV28 and TRBJ2-1, is DVKVTQSSRYLVKRTGEKVFLECVQDMDHENMFWYRQDPGLGLRLIYFSYDVKMKEKGDIPEGYSVSREKKERFSLILESASTNQTSMYLCASSASGGAGNEQFFGPGTRLTVL.

The chain links TRBV4-3 to TRBJ2-7, with 8 bases matching TRBD1. CDR1 is LGHNA, CDR2 YSLEER, per germline. This CDR3 spans 14 amino acids. With V trimmed by 5 bases and J by 3 bases, 6 bases remained unmatched. Here the CDR3 DNA reads TGCGCCAGCAGCGCCCGACAGGGGAACTACGAGCAGTACTTC. This gives the protein CASSARQGNYEQYF.

This clonotype was counted ten times or more. The chain carries TRBV6-6 and TRBJ2-7; no clear D gene. The CDR3 spans 13 residues. The germline gives CDR1 MNHNY, CDR2 SVGAGI (reference sequence). V dropped 0 bases and J dropped 2 bases, with 5 bases sitting between them. The CDR3 spells CASSYSSTYEQYF. CDR3 nucleotide sequence: TGTGCCAGCAGTTACTCTAGTACCTACGAGCAGTACTTC.

This clonotype was counted ten times or more. The chain joins TRBV6-5 to TRBJ2-1, with 9 bases identical to TRBD1. The CDR3 is made up of 15 amino acids. V was clipped by 6 bases and J by 9 bases; unmatched bases: 12. Germline CDR1 and CDR2: MNHEY and SVGAGI. In DNA, the CDR3 is TGTGCCAGCAGCCCACGCGGGACAGGGCATCGTGAGCAGTTCTTC. Translation gives CASSPRGTGHREQFF.

This clonotype was counted at least ten times. The chain employs TRBV12-3 or TRBV12-4 and TRBJ2-7, with no clear D. The ends were cut back, 3 bases at V and 4 bases at J, with 7 bases in the middle. This CDR3 is built from 12 residues. CDR3 in amino acids: CASSLSVYEQYF. The CDR3 bases are TGTGCCAGCAGTTTGTCTGTTTACGAGCAGTACTTC.

This clonotype has ten or more counts. The chain uses TRBV27 and TRBJ1-2, with D tentatively TRBD1 (6 bases). Deletions cut 5 bases from V and 4 bases from J, with 14 bases between. CDR1 MNHEY and CDR2 SMNVEV come from the germline V gene (reference sequence). The CDR3 consists of 14 residues. In DNA form, the CDR3 reads TGTGCCAGCAGTCCACAGGGCTCGGGCTATGGCTACACCTTC. It codes for CASSPQGSGYGYTF.

This clonotype showed up many times. The chain has TRBV6-2 or TRBV6-3 and TRBJ2-5, with 9 bases identical to TRBD1. This CDR3 has 14 residues. Germline V gene lookup returns CDR1 MNHEY and CDR2 SVGEGT. V was pared by 5 bases and J by 5 bases, with 6 bases of the junction left unmatched. The CDR3 DNA reads as TGTGCCAGCAGTGGCACAGGGGGCGATGAGACCCAGTACTTC. This sequence encodes CASSGTGGDETQYF.

At least ten counts were recorded for this clonotype. V usage is TRBV12-3 or TRBV12-4 and J usage is TRBJ2-7; the D is unclear. The CDR3 loop spans 12 amino acids. Trimming took off 3 bases at V and 8 bases at J, with 11 bases between the two ends. The CDR3 sequence: CASSFDGAQQYF. The CDR3 DNA reads TGTGCCAGCAGTTTCGACGGTGCCCAGCAGTACTTC.

The gene calls are TRBV20-1 and TRBJ1-1; 7 bases agree with TRBD1. CDR1 and CDR2 (germline): DFQATT, SNEGSKA (reference sequence). This CDR3 region has 12 residues. V dropped 5 bases and J dropped 2; count of bases not matched to a gene: 2. CDR3: CSAGDSNTEAFF. DNA of the CDR3: TGCAGTGCTGGGGACAGCAACACTGAAGCTTTCTTT.

This clonotype was counted many times. The rearrangement links TRBV12-3 or TRBV12-4 to TRBJ2-1, with unresolved D. V lost 2 bases and J lost 7, with 9 bases in between. The CDR3 length is 13 residues. The CDR3 is CASSLHQGNEQFF. The CDR3 bases are TGTGCCAGCAGTTTACACCAAGGTAATGAGCAGTTCTTC.

The rearrangement uses TRBV28 and TRBJ2-1; unclear D gene. CDR3 length equals 14 residues. In germline, CDR1 is MDHEN, CDR2 SYDVKM. The V end lost 5 bases, the J end lost 7 bases, and 15 bases lay between the germline ends. CDR3 sequence: CASSPATRRNEQFF. CDR3 nucleotide sequence: TGTGCCAGCAGTCCGGCTACCCGTAGGAATGAGCAGTTCTTC.

This clonotype was recorded many times. The chain employs TRBV11-2 and TRBJ2-1, with D perhaps given as TRBD1 or TRBD2 (5 bases each). CDR1 and CDR2 from the germline V gene are SGHAT and FQNNGV. Trimming shortened V by 9 bases and J by 5 bases, and 17 bases separated the two germline ends. The length of the CDR3 is 14 residues. The CDR3 DNA reads TGTGCCAGTAATCCGGGGCCAGAGAACAATGAGCAGTTCTTC. As protein: CASNPGPENNEQFF.

This clonotype was observed at least ten times. V usage is TRBV7-9 and J usage is TRBJ1-2; D unresolved. The germline V gene has CDR1 SEHNR and CDR2 FQNEAQ (reference sequence). Between the trimmed V and J ends, which lost 1 base and 7 bases, there was a span of 4 bases. The CDR3 is 11 amino acids. This CDR3 is CASSLDVGYTF. CDR3 nucleotide sequence: TGTGCCAGCAGCTTAGACGTTGGCTACACCTTC.

This clonotype was observed many times. J is TRBJ1-3 and V is TRBV7-9, with D tentatively TRBD1 (6 bases). This CDR3 contains 13 residues. CDR1 SEHNR and CDR2 FQNEAQ come from the germline V gene (reference sequence). The V end lost 6 bases, the J end lost 9 bases, and 15 bases lay between the germline ends. The CDR3 is CASRQIQGGTIYF. CDR3 nucleotides: TGTGCCAGCAGACAAATACAGGGAGGCACCATATATTTT. The variable domain in full, completed from reference TRBV7-9 and TRBJ1-3, reads DTGVSQNPRHKITKRGQNVTFRCDPISEHNRLYWYRQTLGQGPEFLTYFQNEAQLEKSRLLSDRFSAERPKGSFSTLEIQRTEQGDSAMYLCASRQIQGGTIYFGEGSWLTVV.

This clonotype was detected ten times or more. This rearrangement joins TRBV20-1 to TRBJ1-1; 8 nucleotides align to TRBD1. CDR3 length: 14 amino acids. CDR1 is DFQATT and CDR2 is SNEGSKA in the germline V gene (reference sequence). In DNA form, the CDR3 reads TGCAAGGCGGACAGGGATTCTTCGTACACTGAAGCTTTCTTT. Its protein product is CKADRDSSYTEAFF.

V usage is TRBV7-7 and J usage is TRBJ2-7; tentatively, D is TRBD2 (6 bases). CDR3 length: 14 residues. Trimming pared 7 bases from V and 2 bases from J, leaving 15 bases between. Per the germline V gene, CDR1 is SSHAT and CDR2 is FNYEAQ (reference sequence). CDR3 DNA: TGTGCCAGCAACCGGGGACTGGGGACCTACGAGCAGTACTTC. Translating gives CASNRGLGTYEQYF. The whole variable domain, remainder taken from reference TRBV7-7 and TRBJ2-7, is GAGVSQSPRYKVTKRGQDVTLRCDPISSHATLYWYQQALGQGPEFLTYFNYEAQPDKSGLPSDRFSAERPEGSISTLTIQRTEQRDSAMYRCASNRGLGTYEQYFGPGTRLTVT.

In its sample, this clonotype was seen a few times. V usage is TRBV7-6 and J usage is TRBJ2-7; possible D gene TRBD1, 5 bases. This CDR3 has 15 residues. V was shortened by 2 bases and J by 1 base, with 12 bases between the two germline ends. Germline CDR1 reads SGHVS; CDR2 reads FNYEAQ. The CDR3 DNA follows: TGTGCCAGCAGCTTATCCACAGGTATTTCCTACGAGCAGTACTTC. It codes for CASSLSTGISYEQYF.

This clonotype has ten or more counts. The chain joins TRBV29-1 to TRBJ2-3; 8 positions match TRBD2. The trim removed 3 bases at V and 5 bases at J, leaving 7 bases unmatched. This CDR3 is built from 14 residues. Germline V gene lookup returns CDR1 SQVTM and CDR2 ANQGSEA. For the CDR3, the DNA is TGCAGCGTTGACTGGGCGGGGGGTAAAGATACGCAGTATTTT. Translating it yields CSVDWAGGKDTQYF.

At least ten counts were recorded for this clonotype. This chain joins TRBV20-1 and TRBJ1-1; TRBD1 matches 10 bases. The CDR3 has 14 residues. V gave up 5 bases and J gave up 4 bases; unmatched junction bases: 7. CDR1 is DFQATT and CDR2 is SNEGSKA in the germline V gene (reference sequence). In nucleotides, the CDR3 is TGCAGTGCTCCCCGACAGGGGGCAGGCACTGAAGCTTTCTTT. Its protein product is CSAPRQGAGTEAFF.

The gene calls are TRBV2 and TRBJ2-7, with 8 bases aligning to TRBD1. This CDR3 is built from 15 residues. Germline loops: CDR1 SNHLY, CDR2 FYNNEI. Losses at the gene ends were 3 bases for V and 6 bases for J; bases not matched to a gene: 10. The CDR3, as DNA: TGTGCCAGCAGTGAGGTGGGTCAGGGGGCTGGCGAGCAGTACTTC. Its protein product is CASSEVGQGAGEQYF.

In its sample, this clonotype was seen a few times. The CDR3 DNA reads TGCGCCAGCAGCTTGGATACAGGGGGCGAGCAGTACTTC. The encoded protein is CASSLDTGGEQYF. V and J are TRBV5-1 and TRBJ2-7; 8 nucleotides line up with TRBD1. The V gene's germline CDR1 is SGHRS and CDR2 YFSETQ. V trimming: 0 bases; J trimming: 6 bases; junction bases outside the gene matches: 2. This CDR3 is built from 13 residues. The complete variable domain, with remaining parts taken from reference TRBV5-1 and TRBJ2-7, reads KAGVTQTPRYLIKTRGQQVTLSCSPISGHRSVSWYQQTPGQGLQFLFEYFSETQRNKGNFPGRFSGRQFSNSRSEMNVSTLELGDSALYLCASSLDTGGEQYFGPGTRLTVT.

This clonotype turned up a few times. This chain uses TRBV30 with TRBJ2-3, with TRBD1 as a possible D gene (5 bases). CDR3 length equals 14 residues. Germline CDR1 is GTSNPN and CDR2 is SVGIG (reference sequence). The V end was cut by 8 bases, the J end by 0 bases, with 15 bases between. CDR3 in amino acids: CAQSIAGSTDTQYF. Written as DNA, the CDR3 is TGTGCCCAAAGCATCGCAGGGAGCACAGATACGCAGTATTTT.